The T cell receptor beta chain under discussion was sequenced for a study of T cell responses to AZD1222 COVID-19 vaccine. V was pared by 0 bases and J by 6 bases, with 4 bases of the junction left unmatched. The germline V gene has CDR1 MGHRA and CDR2 YSYEKL. This CDR3 is built from 15 residues. Study outcomes and limitations: Increases in Spike-specific TCR breadth and depth were seen after two AZD1222 doses. With dominance at 160-218 and 743-854, vaccine-associated CD4 TCRs spanned spike. Most donors were white British, females outnumbered males, and clonal diversity was possibly underestimated.

Profiling relied on immunoSEQ multiplex PCR, and the TCRdb table lists in-frame clones only, not all of them. The table lists 65,000 to 70,000 clones, 70% to 90% of them singletons. This clone has a handful of counts. What it recognizes is unknown. The starting material was peripheral blood, obtained 28 days after the second AZD1222 dose. This receptor was taken from an adult who received the AZD1222 COVID-19 vaccine. The chain employs TRBV4-1 and TRBJ2-2; 7 positions match TRBD1. The CDR3, as DNA: TGCGCCAGCAGCCAAGATTTCGGGACAGCCGGGGAGCTGTTTTTT. It yields the protein CASSQDFGTAGELFF.